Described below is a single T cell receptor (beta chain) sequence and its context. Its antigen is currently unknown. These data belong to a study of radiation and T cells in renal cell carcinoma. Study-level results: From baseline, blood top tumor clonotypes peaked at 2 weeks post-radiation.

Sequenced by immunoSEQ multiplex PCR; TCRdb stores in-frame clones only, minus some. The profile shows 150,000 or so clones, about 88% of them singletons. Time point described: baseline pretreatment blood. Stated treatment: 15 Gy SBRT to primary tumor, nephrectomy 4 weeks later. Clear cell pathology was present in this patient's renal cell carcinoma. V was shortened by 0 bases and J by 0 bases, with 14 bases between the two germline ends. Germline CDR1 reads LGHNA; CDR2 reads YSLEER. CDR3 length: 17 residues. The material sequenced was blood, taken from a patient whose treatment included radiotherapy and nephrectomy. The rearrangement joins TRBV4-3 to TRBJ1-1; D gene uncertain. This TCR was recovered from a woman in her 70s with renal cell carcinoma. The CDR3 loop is CASSQERYLAVNTEAFF. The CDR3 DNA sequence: TGCGCCAGCAGCCAAGAGCGTTACTTGGCGGTGAACACTGAAGCTTTCTTT.